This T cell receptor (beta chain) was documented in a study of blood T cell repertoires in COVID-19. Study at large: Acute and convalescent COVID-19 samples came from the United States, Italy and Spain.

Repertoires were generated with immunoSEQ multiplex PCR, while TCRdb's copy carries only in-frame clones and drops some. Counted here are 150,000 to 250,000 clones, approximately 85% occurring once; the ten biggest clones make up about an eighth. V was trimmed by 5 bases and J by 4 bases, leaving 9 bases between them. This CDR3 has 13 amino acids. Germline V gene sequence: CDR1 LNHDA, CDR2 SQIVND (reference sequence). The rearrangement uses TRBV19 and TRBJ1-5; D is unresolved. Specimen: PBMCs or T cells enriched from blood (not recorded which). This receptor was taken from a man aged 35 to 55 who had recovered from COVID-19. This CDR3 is CASSWARNQPQHF. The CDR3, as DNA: TGTGCCAGTAGTTGGGCCAGGAATCAGCCCCAGCATTTT. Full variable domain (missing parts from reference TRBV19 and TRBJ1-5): DGGITQSPKYLFRKEGQNVTLSCEQNLNHDAMYWYRQDPGQGLRLIYYSQIVNDFQKGDIAEGYSVSREKKESFPLTVTSAQKNPTAFYLCASSWARNQPQHFGDGTRLSIL.